A selection of T cell receptor beta chains follows, all from one sample in a study of long-term antiretroviral therapy in people with HIV. TCRdb's table, derived via immunoSEQ multiplex PCR, lists solely in-frame clones and lacks some. The repertoire holds about 48,000 clones, with around 80% as singletons. This sample comprised unsorted PBMCs, obtained 0.8 years after starting antiretroviral therapy. These receptors came from a woman in her late teens or twenties with HIV. CDR3s include the opening cysteine and the closing phenylalanine or tryptophan. Fields, in order: clone size, V gene, D gene, J gene, CDR3 DNA, CDR3 protein. D genes are given only for firm matches. Clone size is shown for a subset of rows, as once, few, many or a class of expanded clone.

size: -; V: TRBV27; D: -; J: TRBJ1-1; DNA: TGTGCCAGCAGTCTACAGCTTATGAACACTGAAGCTTTCTTT; CDR3: CASSLQLMNTEAFF
size: -; V: TRBV9; D: -; J: TRBJ1-3; DNA: TGTGCCAGCAGCGGAAACACCATATATTTT; CDR3: CASSGNTIYF
size: -; V: TRBV18; D: -; J: TRBJ2-7; DNA: TGTGCCAGCTCACCAATCGGAACCCTAGGCGAGCAGTACTTC; CDR3: CASSPIGTLGEQYF
size: -; V: TRBV4-2; D: -; J: TRBJ1-4; DNA: TGTGCCAGCAGCCAAGAGAGGACTAGCGAAAAACTGTTTTTT; CDR3: CASSQERTSEKLFF
size: few; V: TRBV28; D: -; J: TRBJ1-5; DNA: TGTGCCAGCAGTCGACTCAGGAATCAGCCCCAGCATTTT; CDR3: CASSRLRNQPQHF
size: -; V: TRBV5-1; D: TRBD2; J: TRBJ2-5; DNA: TGCGCCAGCAGCTTAAGTAGCGGGAGGGATAAAGAGACCCAGTACTTC; CDR3: CASSLSSGRDKETQYF
size: -; V: TRBV27; D: TRBD2; J: TRBJ2-3; DNA: TGTGCCAGCAGTTTCTCTGGACTAGCGGGACCGGCGGATACGCAGTATTTT; CDR3: CASSFSGLAGPADTQYF
size: -; V: TRBV21-1; D: -; J: TRBJ1-1; DNA: TGTGCCAGCAGCAAAGGTGGAGGAGACAGGGTCACTGAAGCTTTCTTT; CDR3: CASSKGGGDRVTEAFF
size: -; V: TRBV6-1; D: TRBD1; J: TRBJ2-7; DNA: TGTGCCAGCAGAAGAACCGGGACAGGGGACGAGCAGTACTTC; CDR3: CASRRTGTGDEQYF
size: -; V: TRBV5-4; D: -; J: TRBJ1-1; DNA: TGTGCCAGCAGCTCTATGGACAGCCTTGAAGCTTTCTTT; CDR3: CASSSMDSLEAFF
size: once; V: TRBV27; D: TRBD2; J: TRBJ2-7; DNA: TGTGCCAGCAGTTTATACCCTGTCGGGAGGGCCTACGAGCAGTACTTC; CDR3: CASSLYPVGRAYEQYF
size: -; V: TRBV4-3; D: -; J: TRBJ2-7; DNA: TGCGCCAGCAGCCAAGATACCTCGAGAAGCCAGCAGTACTTC; CDR3: CASSQDTSRSQQYF
size: -; V: TRBV11-2; D: TRBD2; J: TRBJ2-2; DNA: TGTGCCAGCAGCCGACGCCCACTAGCGGGAGGGAACACCGGGGAGCTGTTTTTT; CDR3: CASSRRPLAGGNTGELFF
size: -; V: TRBV7-2; D: TRBD1; J: TRBJ1-4; DNA: TGTGCCAGCAGCCTACTACAGGGGAAACTGTTTTTT; CDR3: CASSLLQGKLFF
size: -; V: TRBV6-6; D: -; J: TRBJ2-2; DNA: TGTGCCGCCCTACCCGGCAGCCAAACCGGGGAGCTGTTTTTT; CDR3: CAALPGSQTGELFF
size: few; V: TRBV10-3; D: -; J: TRBJ1-1; DNA: TGTGCCATCAGTGAGACGACAAGCCGGAACACTGAAGCTTTCTTT; CDR3: CAISETTSRNTEAFF
size: -; V: TRBV28; D: TRBD1; J: TRBJ1-1; DNA: TGTGCCAGCAGCAGGGGGCTGGCTGAAGCTTTCTTT; CDR3: CASSRGLAEAFF
size: -; V: TRBV7-9; D: -; J: TRBJ1-4; DNA: TGTGCCAGCAGTGGGGGGTTTAATGAAAAACTGTTTTTT; CDR3: CASSGGFNEKLFF
size: -; V: TRBV10-3; D: -; J: TRBJ1-2; DNA: TGTGCCATCAGTGAAGGGACCTCCTATGGCTACACCTTC; CDR3: CAISEGTSYGYTF
size: -; V: TRBV6-5; D: -; J: TRBJ2-3; DNA: TGTGCCAGCAGTTACTGGGGCGGGGCTAGCACAGATACGCAGTATTTT; CDR3: CASSYWGGASTDTQYF
size: -; V: TRBV5-1; D: -; J: TRBJ1-3; DNA: TGCGCCAGCAGCTTGGCTACAGGGATCTCTGGAAACACCATATATTTT; CDR3: CASSLATGISGNTIYF
size: -; V: TRBV12-5; D: -; J: TRBJ2-2; DNA: TGTGCTAGTGCCACCGGGGGCGGGGAGCTGTTTTTT; CDR3: CASATGGGELFF
size: -; V: TRBV19; D: -; J: TRBJ1-1; DNA: TGTGCCAGTAGTATGGAAGTGTTTGCGGGGATGAACACTGAAGCTTTCTTT; CDR3: CASSMEVFAGMNTEAFF
size: -; V: TRBV25-1; D: TRBD1; J: TRBJ1-2; DNA: TGTGCCAGCAGGACAGGGGTCGGCTACACCTTC; CDR3: CASRTGVGYTF
size: -; V: TRBV7-6; D: TRBD2; J: TRBJ2-2; DNA: TGTGCCAGCAGCCGGATAAGTCTACTAGCGGATACCGGGGAGCTGTTTTTT; CDR3: CASSRISLLADTGELFF
size: -; V: TRBV7-2; D: -; J: TRBJ2-1; DNA: TGTGCCAGCAGCCCCCCCTCCAATGAGCAGTTCTTC; CDR3: CASSPPSNEQFF
size: -; V: TRBV9; D: TRBD2; J: TRBJ2-1; DNA: TGTGCCAGCAGCGTAGCGGGGACTAGCGGCAATGAGCAGTTCTTC; CDR3: CASSVAGTSGNEQFF
size: -; V: TRBV15; D: TRBD2; J: TRBJ2-1; DNA: TGTGCCACCGAGCGGCGAGCGGGAGGGCCCAATGAGCAGTTCTTC; CDR3: CATERRAGGPNEQFF
size: -; V: TRBV28; D: TRBD2; J: TRBJ2-1; DNA: TGTGCCAGCAGTTTACTAACGGGACTAGCAGCGTATAATGAGCAGTTCTTC; CDR3: CASSLLTGLAAYNEQFF
size: -; V: TRBV7-6; D: -; J: TRBJ1-2; DNA: TGTGCCAGCAGCTCGGGACGGACGCTCAACTATGGCTACACCTTC; CDR3: CASSSGRTLNYGYTF
size: -; V: TRBV27; D: -; J: TRBJ2-5; DNA: TGTGCCACCTCCCCCGTCCGAGCCGGTATGGTCCAGTACTTC; CDR3: CATSPVRAGMVQYF
size: -; V: TRBV13; D: TRBD1; J: TRBJ1-3; DNA: TGTGCCAGCAGCTTTGGACAGGCTTTGTCTGGAAACACCATATATTTT; CDR3: CASSFGQALSGNTIYF
size: -; V: TRBV4-3; D: TRBD2; J: TRBJ2-7; DNA: TGCGCCAGCAGCCACGAGTTAAGCGGGACTAGCGCAGGCTACGAGCAGTACTTC; CDR3: CASSHELSGTSAGYEQYF
size: -; V: TRBV27; D: TRBD2; J: TRBJ2-1; DNA: TGTGCCAGCAGTTTAGGGCGGGGGAGCTACAATGAGCAGTTCTTC; CDR3: CASSLGRGSYNEQFF
size: once; V: TRBV4-3; D: -; J: TRBJ1-5; DNA: TGCGCCAGCAGCCACGGGGGGGGGCAGCCCCAGCATTTT; CDR3: CASSHGGGQPQHF
size: -; V: TRBV19; D: -; J: TRBJ1-1; DNA: TGTGCCAGTTTCGACACCGGGACACCCACTGAAGCTTTCTTT; CDR3: CASFDTGTPTEAFF
size: once; V: TRBV5-1; D: TRBD2; J: TRBJ2-3; DNA: TGCGCCAGCAGCTTGACTAGCGGGTATAGCACAGATACGCAGTATTTT; CDR3: CASSLTSGYSTDTQYF
size: few; V: TRBV7-9; D: -; J: TRBJ1-1; DNA: TGTGCCAGCAGCTTAGCGGGGCAGACTGAAGCTTTCTTT; CDR3: CASSLAGQTEAFF
size: -; V: TRBV10-3; D: -; J: TRBJ1-1; DNA: TGTGCCATCGGAGATTCGACACCGAACACTGAAGCTTTCTTT; CDR3: CAIGDSTPNTEAFF
size: -; V: TRBV9; D: -; J: TRBJ2-2; DNA: TGTGCCAGCAGCGCTGAACAGGGGAACACCGGGGAGCTGTTTTTT; CDR3: CASSAEQGNTGELFF
size: few; V: TRBV2; D: -; J: TRBJ2-7; DNA: TGTGCCAGCAGTTACTATCGGGAGTTCACCTACGAGCAGTACTTC; CDR3: CASSYYREFTYEQYF
size: once; V: TRBV6-4; D: TRBD1; J: TRBJ2-3; DNA: TGTGCCAGCAGTGACCCCGGACAGGCTAGCACAGATACGCAGTATTTT; CDR3: CASSDPGQASTDTQYF
size: once; V: TRBV19; D: TRBD2; J: TRBJ2-5; DNA: TGTGCCAGTAGTTTAAGGCCCCCGGGAGGGTACCAAGAGACCCAGTACTTC; CDR3: CASSLRPPGGYQETQYF
size: -; V: TRBV18; D: -; J: TRBJ1-5; DNA: TGTGCCAGCTCACCAAGGGAGGTCAATCAGCCCCAGCATTTT; CDR3: CASSPREVNQPQHF
size: once; V: TRBV9; D: TRBD2; J: TRBJ2-5; DNA: TGTGCCAGCAGCTCGAGCGGGAGTGTCGAGACCCAGTACTTC; CDR3: CASSSSGSVETQYF
size: once; V: TRBV19; D: -; J: TRBJ1-2; DNA: TGTGCCAGTAGACGCATGGGGGACACGGCTAACTATGGCTACACCTTC; CDR3: CASRRMGDTANYGYTF
size: -; V: TRBV5-6; D: -; J: TRBJ2-4; DNA: TGTGCCAGCAGCCCGAGCGGAGTAAACATTCAGTACTTC; CDR3: CASSPSGVNIQYF
size: -; V: TRBV6-1; D: TRBD1; J: TRBJ1-3; DNA: TGTGCCAGCAGGAGACAGGGGAATGGAAACACCATATATTTT; CDR3: CASRRQGNGNTIYF
size: -; V: TRBV5-1; D: -; J: TRBJ2-2; DNA: TGCGCCAGCAGCTTGGCCACCGAGGGTCGCACCGGGGAGCTGTTTTTT; CDR3: CASSLATEGRTGELFF
size: -; V: TRBV28; D: TRBD2; J: TRBJ2-3; DNA: TGTGCCAGCAGTCTCACCGGGACTAGCGTCACAGATACGCAGTATTTT; CDR3: CASSLTGTSVTDTQYF
size: -; V: TRBV18; D: -; J: TRBJ2-3; DNA: TGTGCCAGCTCACCACAAAAAAGGTCCCGGCCAGATACGCAGTATTTT; CDR3: CASSPQKRSRPDTQYF
size: -; V: TRBV9; D: TRBD1; J: TRBJ1-4; DNA: TGTGCCAGCAGCTCGGGACAGGGGGCGATGAATGAAAAACTGTTTTTT; CDR3: CASSSGQGAMNEKLFF
size: -; V: TRBV25-1; D: TRBD2; J: TRBJ2-7; DNA: TGTGCCAGCAGTGCCAGAGGACTAGCGGGAGGCGAGCAGTACTTC; CDR3: CASSARGLAGGEQYF
size: -; V: TRBV6-4; D: TRBD2; J: TRBJ2-1; DNA: TGTGCCAGCAGTTCCGGCGGGGTAGGGACTAGCGGCGGCTATGAGCAGTTCTTC; CDR3: CASSSGGVGTSGGYEQFF